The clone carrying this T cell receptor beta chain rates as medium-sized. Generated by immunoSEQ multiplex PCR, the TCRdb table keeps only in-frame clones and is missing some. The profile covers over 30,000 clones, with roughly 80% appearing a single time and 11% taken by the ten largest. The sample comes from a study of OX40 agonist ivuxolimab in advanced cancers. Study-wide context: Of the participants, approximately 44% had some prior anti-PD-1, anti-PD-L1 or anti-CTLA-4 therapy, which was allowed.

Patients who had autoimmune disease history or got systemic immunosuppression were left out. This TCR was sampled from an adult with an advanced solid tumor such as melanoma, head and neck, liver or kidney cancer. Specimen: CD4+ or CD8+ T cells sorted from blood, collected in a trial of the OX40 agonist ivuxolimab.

The CDR3 region is CASSLGTGGNEQYF. Here the CDR3 DNA reads TGTGCCAGCAGCTTAGGGACAGGGGGCAACGAGCAGTACTTC. This rearrangement joins TRBV7-6 to TRBJ2-7, with 11 bases identical to TRBD1. Unmatched junction bases numbered 1, after V lost 1 base and J lost 5 bases. The CDR3 extends over 14 amino acids. CDR1 and CDR2 from the germline V gene are SGHVS and FNYEAQ.